This T cell receptor beta chain was captured by sequencing in a study of OX40 agonist ivuxolimab in advanced cancers. This clone was found once. Germline assignment: CDR1 SGHTA and CDR2 FQGTGA. This CDR3 has 13 amino acids. Between the trimmed V and J ends, which lost 8 bases and 3 bases, there was a span of 14 bases. Sequencing was performed with immunoSEQ multiplex PCR; in TCRdb, only in-frame clones are kept and a portion is missing. Of about 130,000 clones listed, less than 95% were seen once; the top ten hold approximately 1.1%. The specimen was CD4+ or CD8+ T cells sorted from blood, collected in a trial of the OX40 agonist ivuxolimab. The TCR was taken from an adult with an advanced solid tumor such as melanoma, head and neck, liver or kidney cancer. This chain joins TRBV7-3 and TRBJ2-7, with a possible D match to TRBD1 (6 bases). CDR3 sequence (DNA): TGTGCCAGCGCCACCGGGACAAACTACGAGCAGTACTTC. Translating gives CASATGTNYEQYF.